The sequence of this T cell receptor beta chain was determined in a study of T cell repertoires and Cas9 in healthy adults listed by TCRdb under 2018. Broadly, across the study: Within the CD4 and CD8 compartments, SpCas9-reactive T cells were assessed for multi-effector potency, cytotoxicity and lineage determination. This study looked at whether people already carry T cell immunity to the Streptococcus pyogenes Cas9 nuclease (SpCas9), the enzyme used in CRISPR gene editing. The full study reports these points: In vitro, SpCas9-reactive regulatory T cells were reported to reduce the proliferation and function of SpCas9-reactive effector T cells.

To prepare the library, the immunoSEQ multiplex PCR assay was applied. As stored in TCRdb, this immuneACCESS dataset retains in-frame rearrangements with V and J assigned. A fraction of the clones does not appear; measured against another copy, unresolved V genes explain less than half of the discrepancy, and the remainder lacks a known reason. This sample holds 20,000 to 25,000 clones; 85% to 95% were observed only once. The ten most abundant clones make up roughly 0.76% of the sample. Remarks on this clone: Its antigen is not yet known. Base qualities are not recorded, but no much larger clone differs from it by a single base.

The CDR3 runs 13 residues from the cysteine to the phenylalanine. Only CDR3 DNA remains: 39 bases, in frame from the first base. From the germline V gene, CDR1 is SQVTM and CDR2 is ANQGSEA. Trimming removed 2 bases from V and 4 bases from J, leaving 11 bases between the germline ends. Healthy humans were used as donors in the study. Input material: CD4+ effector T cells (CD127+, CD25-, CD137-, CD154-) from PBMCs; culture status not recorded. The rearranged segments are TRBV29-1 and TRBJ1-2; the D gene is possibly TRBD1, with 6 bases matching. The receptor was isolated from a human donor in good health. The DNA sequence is TGCAGCGTTGAACGCGTGACAGGCTATGGCTACACCTTC. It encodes CSVERVTGYGYTF.